This T cell receptor (beta chain) stems from a study of OX40 agonist ivuxolimab in advanced cancers. Looking at the study overall: Ivuxolimab, which is an agonistic anti-OX40 (CD134) antibody, was administered to the patients. With a range of 23 to 79, age averaged about 58 years, and 70% to 85% were male. Points from the study as a whole: Low normalized T-cell clonal expansion was also seen in some nonresponders.

Germline CDR1 is LNHDA and CDR2 is SQIVND (reference sequence). This CDR3 spans 14 amino acids. This table comes from immunoSEQ multiplex PCR, and its TCRdb copy is limited to in-frame clones, with some not included. This sample yields approximately 70,000 clones, of which around 79% are seen a single time; 5.5% belongs to the top ten. Note on this clone: The antigen remains unidentified. One junction end does not reproduce the germline sequence, and a read error may be involved.

This material consisted of CD4+ or CD8+ T cells sorted from blood, taken in a trial of the OX40 agonist ivuxolimab. The chain is built from TRBV19 and TRBJ2-3; 10 nucleotides align to TRBD2. This receptor was obtained from an adult with an advanced solid tumor such as melanoma, head and neck, liver or kidney cancer. The CDR3 sequence is CASTIAGGADTQYF. In nucleotides, the CDR3 is TGTGCCAGTACTATAGCGGGGGGCGCAGATACGCAGTATTTT. Variable domain in full (rest from reference TRBV19 and TRBJ2-3): DGGITQSPKYLFRKEGQNVTLSCEQNLNHDAMYWYRQDPGQGLRLIYYSQIVNDFQKGDIAEGYSVSREKKESFPLTVTSAQKNPTAFYLCASTIAGGADTQYFGPGTRLTVL.